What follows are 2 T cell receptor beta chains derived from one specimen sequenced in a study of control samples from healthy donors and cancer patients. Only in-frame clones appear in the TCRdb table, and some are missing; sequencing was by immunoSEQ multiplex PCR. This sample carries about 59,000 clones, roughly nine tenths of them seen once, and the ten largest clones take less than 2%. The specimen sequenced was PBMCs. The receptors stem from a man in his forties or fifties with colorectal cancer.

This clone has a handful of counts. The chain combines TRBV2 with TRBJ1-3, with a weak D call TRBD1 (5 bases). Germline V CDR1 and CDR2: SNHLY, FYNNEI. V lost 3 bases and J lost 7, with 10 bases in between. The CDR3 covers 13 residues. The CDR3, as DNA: TGTGCCAGCAGTGATTTACGGGGCAACACCATATATTTT. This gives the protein CASSDLRGNTIYF.

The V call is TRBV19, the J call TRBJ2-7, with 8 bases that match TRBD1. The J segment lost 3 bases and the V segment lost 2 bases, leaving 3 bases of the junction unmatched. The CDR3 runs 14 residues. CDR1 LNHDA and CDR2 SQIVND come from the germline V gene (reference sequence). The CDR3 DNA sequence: TGTGCCAGTAGTATAACAGGGGGACACTACGAGCAGTACTTC. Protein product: CASSITGGHYEQYF. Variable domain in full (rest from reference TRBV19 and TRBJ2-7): DGGITQSPKYLFRKEGQNVTLSCEQNLNHDAMYWYRQDPGQGLRLIYYSQIVNDFQKGDIAEGYSVSREKKESFPLTVTSAQKNPTAFYLCASSITGGHYEQYFGPGTRLTVT.